The text below deals with one TCR beta chain. The sample is drawn from a study of PD-L1 blockade in urothelial cancer. About the study: When patients started atezolizumab around 2014, it was given at 1,200 mg intravenously every 3 weeks. Blood analysis was done at 3 weeks (second dose) and 6 weeks after treatment began. Median T cell yield per blood sample was about 150,000 cells.

The time point is: pretreatment peripheral blood. Some clones are missing from TCRdb's copy, which holds only in-frame ones; the method was immunoSEQ multiplex PCR. The repertoire includes about 38,000 clones, approximately 86% of them detected once, and 13% to 15% sits in the top ten. CDR3 length equals 14 residues. Germline V gene lookup returns CDR1 SGHTA and CDR2 FQGNSA. V shed 3 bases and J shed 3 bases, with 9 bases lying between them. The J gene is TRBJ2-1, the V gene TRBV7-2; TRBD1 might be the D (6 bases). The source material was PBMCs, sampled around atezolizumab (anti-PD-L1) treatment. This receptor was taken from a man older than 75 with urothelial cancer. The CDR3 region is CASSFQGFYNEQFF. In nucleotides, the CDR3 is TGTGCCAGCAGCTTCCAGGGGTTCTACAATGAGCAGTTCTTC.